A single sample is the source of the 22 T cell receptor beta chains below, sequenced in a study of CD8+ T cells in alopecia areata. cDNA prepared by RNA extraction and subsequent reverse transcription served as the template for sequencing. Only in-frame clones appear in the TCRdb table, and some are missing; sequencing was by immunoSEQ multiplex PCR. The sample has more than 150,000 clones; about 63% are singletons. The specimen was CD4+ T cells sorted from blood, collected at week 0. These receptors all stem from a human donor with alopecia areata.

This clone turned up a few times. This chain uses TRBV11-2 with TRBJ2-3; no firm D call. The CDR3 totals 12 residues. V was clipped by 7 bases and J by 3 bases, with 8 bases between them. CDR1 and CDR2 (germline): SGHAT, FQNNGV. The CDR3 loop is CASNPGTDTQYF. The CDR3 DNA reads as TGTGCCAGCAACCCCGGGACAGATACGCAGTATTTT.

The rearrangement joins TRBV18 to TRBJ2-1, with TRBD1 as a possible D gene (6 bases). The CDR3 runs to 12 residues. With 5 bases removed from V and 8 bases from J, the gap between germline ends came to 10 bases. CDR1 and CDR2 (germline): KGHSH, LQKENI. The CDR3 sequence: CASSSPGDEQFF. In DNA, the CDR3 is TGTGCCAGCTCATCCCCAGGGGATGAGCAGTTCTTC.

As concerns this clone: The same CDR3 can be traced to other DNA sequences in this sample. This chain joins TRBV29-1 and TRBJ2-5, with 9 bases fitting TRBD1. The CDR3 sequence is 12 residues long. V shed 6 bases, J shed 2 bases, and the junction held 1 base outside the gene matches. Germline CDR1 reads SQVTM; CDR2 reads ANQGSEA. CDR3 loop: CSVGTGQETQYF. CDR3 in DNA: TGCAGCGTCGGGACAGGGCAAGAGACCCAGTACTTC.

This rearrangement joins TRBV6-6 to TRBJ2-5; D gene ambiguous. Trimming cost V 3 bases and J 5 bases, with 7 bases left between them. The germline CDR1 and CDR2 sequences are MNHNY and SVGAGI (reference sequence). The CDR3 consists of 12 residues. The CDR3: CASSYISETQYF. The CDR3 region has the DNA TGTGCCAGCAGTTATATAAGCGAGACCCAGTACTTC.

This clone was seen more than once but under ten times. CDR3 sequence: CASSLAGNGELFF. The DNA for the CDR3 is TGTGCCAGCAGCTTAGCCGGAAACGGGGAGCTGTTTTTT. The chain uses TRBV7-9 and TRBJ2-2, with no clear D. Trimming pared 0 bases from V and 7 bases from J, leaving 6 bases between. The CDR3 is 13 amino acids. Germline lookup yields CDR1 SEHNR and CDR2 FQNEAQ (reference sequence).

The rearrangement uses TRBV15 and TRBJ1-2; the match to TRBD1 covers 7 bases. Germline values: CDR1 LNHNV, CDR2 YYDKDF (reference sequence). The CDR3 contains 15 residues. Losses at the gene ends were 0 bases for V and 3 bases for J; bases not matched to a gene: 4. As DNA, the CDR3 is TGTGCCACCAGCAGAGAGTTGGGGACAGACTATGGCTACACCTTC. Amino acid sequence: CATSRELGTDYGYTF.

V usage is TRBV7-3 and J usage is TRBJ2-7, with D tentatively TRBD2 (6 bases). The V end was cut by 3 bases, the J end by 2 bases, with 14 bases between. CDR1 and CDR2 (germline): SGHTA, FQGTGA. This CDR3 has 15 amino acids. DNA for the CDR3: TGTGCCAGCAGCTTGACCGGGACTGGGACCTACGAGCAGTACTTC. Amino acid sequence: CASSLTGTGTYEQYF.

This clone is medium-sized by share. The chain carries TRBV15 and TRBJ1-5; unclear D gene. Trimming cost V 5 bases and J 4 bases, with 9 bases left between them. The CDR3 has 13 residues. Per germline, CDR1 LNHNV and CDR2 YYDKDF (reference sequence). The CDR3 DNA reads TGTGCCACCAGCGAGTGGGGTAATCAGCCCCAGCATTTT. Translated, it gives CATSEWGNQPQHF.

This clone was picked up many times. The chain joins TRBV18 to TRBJ1-5; the D gene is possibly TRBD1 (5 bases). The V end lost 3 bases, the J end lost 5 bases, and 8 bases lay between the germline ends. Germline V gene lookup returns CDR1 KGHSH and CDR2 LQKENI. The CDR3 length is 13 residues. CDR3 protein: CASSPTGDQPQHF. Written as DNA, the CDR3 is TGTGCCAGCTCACCTACGGGGGATCAGCCCCAGCATTTT.

This rearrangement joins TRBV7-9 to TRBJ1-2; 7 bases are shared with TRBD1. Germline CDR1 and CDR2: SEHNR and FQNEAQ (reference sequence). The V and J ends lost 4 bases and 1 base, in that order; junction bases with no gene match: 9. This CDR3 has 16 residues. The CDR3 DNA follows: TGTGCCAGCAGCTCCCGACGGGACAGCGGTAACTATGGCTACACCTTC. This codes for CASSSRRDSGNYGYTF.

The chain combines TRBV27 with TRBJ1-6; D is unclear. This CDR3 has 13 residues. Germline CDR1 and CDR2: MNHEY and SMNVEV (reference sequence). V was trimmed by 2 bases and J by 6 bases, leaving 5 bases between them. As DNA, the CDR3 is TGTGCCAGCAGTTTAGGCTCTAATTCACCCCTCCACTTT. Translation gives CASSLGSNSPLHF.

The chain combines TRBV7-9 with TRBJ2-4, with a possible D match to TRBD1 (5 bases). The CDR3 covers 13 residues. Germline-derived CDR1 and CDR2 are SEHNR and FQNEAQ (reference sequence). Trimming left V 6 bases short and J 4 bases short, with 10 bases between. Written as DNA, the CDR3 is TGTGCCAGCAGGCCTGGGGCTAAAAACATTCAGTACTTC. Translating it yields CASRPGAKNIQYF.

The genes are TRBV7-9 and TRBJ1-1, with D possibly being TRBD1 (6 bases). The ends were cut back, 3 bases at V and 5 bases at J, with 19 bases in the middle. The CDR3 loop spans 16 amino acids. In germline, CDR1 is SEHNR, CDR2 FQNEAQ (reference sequence). The CDR3 coding sequence is TGTGCCAGCAGCTTTGGGACACCCCTACTGGGGACTGAAGCTTTCTTT. It yields the protein CASSFGTPLLGTEAFF.

This clone occurred a few times. The chain recombines TRBV2 with TRBJ2-4; D possibly matches TRBD1 or TRBD2 (5 bases each). Trimming left V 3 bases short and J 10 bases short, with 13 bases between. CDR1 and CDR2 (germline): SNHLY, FYNNEI. The CDR3 consists of 13 residues. CDR3 region: CASSDGGFDIQYF. CDR3 bases: TGTGCCAGCAGTGATGGGGGTTTTGATATTCAGTACTTC. The full variable domain, its missing parts supplied by reference TRBV2 and TRBJ2-4, is EPEVTQTPSHQVTQMGQEVILRCVPISNHLYFYWYRQILGQKVEFLVSFYNNEISEKSEIFDDQFSVERPDGSNFTLKIRSTKLEDSAMYFCASSDGGFDIQYFGAGTRLSVL.

Turning to this clone: The sample holds other DNA sequences that translate to the same CDR3. This chain uses TRBV6-5 with TRBJ2-5; D gene uncertain. The CDR3 length is 14 residues. Trimming took off 2 bases at V and 0 bases at J, with 7 bases between the two ends. Germline-derived CDR1 and CDR2 are MNHEY and SVGAGI. CDR3 sequence (DNA): TGTGCCAGCAGTTACGGCCGCCACCAAGAGACCCAGTACTTC. This sequence encodes CASSYGRHQETQYF.

The gene calls are TRBV5-1 and TRBJ2-7, with D possibly being TRBD1 or TRBD2 (5 bases each). The CDR3 loop spans 15 amino acids. V was clipped by 3 bases and J by 6 bases, with 19 bases between them. Germline V gene sequence: CDR1 SGHRS, CDR2 YFSETQ. CDR3 residues: CASSSSPGTGSEQYF. CDR3 nucleotides: TGCGCCAGCAGCTCATCCCCGGGGACGGGTTCCGAGCAGTACTTC.

Turning to this clone: The missing conserved phenylalanine or tryptophan at the end of this CDR3 makes a read error likely. This chain uses TRBV10-3 with TRBJ2-6, with 7 bases aligning to TRBD1. CDR3 length equals 15 residues. The germline CDR1 and CDR2 sequences are ENHRY and SYGVKD. V lost 8 bases, J lost 0 bases, and 4 bases stayed unmatched. The CDR3 reads CAIGDSLSGANVLTV. The DNA of the CDR3 is TGTGCCATCGGGGACAGCCTCTCTGGGGCCAACGTCCTGACTGTC.

The chain has TRBV29-1 and TRBJ2-5; a weak D match, TRBD2 (6 bases). The CDR3 sequence is 15 residues long. Trimming left V 1 base short and J 4 bases short, with 16 bases between. The germline gives CDR1 SQVTM, CDR2 ANQGSEA. Written as DNA, the CDR3 is TGCAGCGTTGAAGGTCCTGGAGGGGTGAGAGAGACCCAGTACTTC. Translating gives CSVEGPGGVRETQYF.

The chain links TRBV2 to TRBJ2-7, with 11 bases that match TRBD1. Trimming cost V 9 bases and J 4 bases; bases outside gene matches: 8. The germline CDR1 and CDR2 sequences are SNHLY and FYNNEI. The CDR3 consists of 14 residues. The CDR3 DNA reads TGTGCCAGTCACACCGGGACAGGGGGATACGAGCAGTACTTC. Amino acids: CASHTGTGGYEQYF.

The gene calls are TRBV7-2 and TRBJ1-6; 9 bases fit TRBD1. Germline loops: CDR1 SGHTA, CDR2 FQGNSA. The length of the CDR3 is 13 residues. V was clipped by 10 bases and J by 7 bases; unmatched bases: 5. CDR3 protein: CATPGTGNSPLHF. As DNA, the CDR3 is TGTGCCACACCCGGGACAGGGAATTCACCCCTCCACTTT. Together with reference TRBV7-2 and TRBJ1-6, the CDR3 gives the full variable domain: GAGVSQSPSNKVTEKGKDVELRCDPISGHTALYWYRQSLGQGLEFLIYFQGNSAPDKSGLPSDRFSAERTGGSVSTLTIQRTQQEDSAVYLCATPGTGNSPLHFGNGTRLTVT.

The V and J genes are TRBV29-1 and TRBJ2-1, with TRBD1 matching 9 bases. The CDR3 has 14 residues. V lost 4 bases, J lost 14 bases, and 15 bases stayed unmatched. Germline CDR1 is SQVTM and CDR2 is ANQGSEA. The CDR3 region is CSVGSRTGEGREFF. The CDR3, as DNA: TGCAGCGTTGGTTCAAGGACAGGGGAGGGGAGGGAGTTCTTC.

The table lists this clone with a few counts. The chain joins TRBV11-3 to TRBJ2-5, with D uncertain. Germline V lookup: CDR1 SGHNT, CDR2 YENEEA. V was cut by 5 bases and J by 4 bases, with 14 bases left in between. This CDR3 has 14 residues. CDR3 in DNA: TGTGCCAGCAGCGTGACATCCTGGGCAGAGACCCAGTACTTC. Its translation is CASSVTSWAETQYF. The whole variable domain, filled in from reference TRBV11-3 and TRBJ2-5, reads EAGVVQSPRYKIIEKKQPVAFWCNPISGHNTLYWYLQNLGQGPELLIRYENEEAVDDSQLPKDRFSAERLKGVDSTLKIQPAELGDSAVYLCASSVTSWAETQYFGPGTRLLVL.